The 27 T cell receptor beta chains presented below share a single source sample, sequenced in a study of cytomegalovirus exposure and HLA in healthy donors. The PCR employed 60 Vbeta primers together with 13 Jbeta primers. Measured with immunoSEQ multiplex PCR; TCRdb has only the in-frame clones, and not every one. The repertoire consists of some 140,000 clones, with over 75% occurring once and the leading ten covering approximately 10%. Sequencing was done on a sample of PBMCs. Source of these receptors: a woman aged 45 to 65 in good health and CMV-seropositive.

This clone was seen more than once but under ten times. The chain joins TRBV12-5 to TRBJ2-7, with D unresolved. V shed 2 bases and J shed 7 bases, with 9 bases lying between them. This CDR3 contains 12 residues. Per germline, CDR1 LGHNT and CDR2 FRNRAP. This CDR3 reads CASGLMTLEQYF. The CDR3 DNA follows: TGTGCTAGTGGTTTGATGACTCTAGAGCAGTACTTC.

The chain recombines TRBV2 with TRBJ2-4; unclear D gene. The CDR3 has 14 amino acids. Between the trimmed V and J ends, which lost 3 bases and 9 bases, there was a span of 15 bases. Germline CDR1 SNHLY, CDR2 FYNNEI. CDR3 loop: CASSDRVLTAIQYF. CDR3 nucleotides: TGTGCCAGCAGTGACCGGGTTCTAACGGCCATTCAGTACTTC.

This chain links TRBV27 with TRBJ2-2; 8 bases map to TRBD2. Looked up from germline, CDR1 is MNHEY and CDR2 is SMNVEV (reference sequence). The CDR3 sequence is 14 residues long. Trimming removed 7 bases from V and 7 bases from J; junction bases left unmatched: 8. CDR3 DNA sequence: TGTGCCAGCAATATCGGGGGGGCCTACGGGGAGCTGTTTTTT. Translated, it gives CASNIGGAYGELFF.

V is TRBV28 and J is TRBJ2-7; 7 nucleotides match TRBD1. CDR1 and CDR2 from the germline V gene are MDHEN and SYDVKM. The J segment lost 1 base and the V segment lost 5 bases, leaving 2 bases of the junction unmatched. The CDR3 contains 13 residues. As DNA, the CDR3 is TGTGCCAGCAGTAGGACAGGTTCCTACGAGCAGTACTTC. It encodes CASSRTGSYEQYF.

The sample holds one count of this clone. This chain connects TRBV14 to TRBJ2-4; 8 positions agree with TRBD2. Germline-derived CDR1 and CDR2 are SGHDN and FVKESK. There are 16 residues in the CDR3. The J segment lost 5 bases and the V segment lost 4 bases, leaving 10 bases of the junction unmatched. CDR3 nucleotide sequence: TGTGCCAGCAGCCCCAGGGCGGGGGGACTCCAAAACATTCAGTACTTC. Its protein product is CASSPRAGGLQNIQYF.

The table lists this clone with a few counts. This chain links TRBV6-6 with TRBJ1-3; TRBD1 is a possible D gene (6 bases). CDR1 is MNHNY, CDR2 SVGAGI, per germline (reference sequence). V shed 7 bases and J shed 4 bases, with 17 bases lying between them. The CDR3 covers 15 residues. The CDR3 DNA is TGTGCCAGCATCGACAGGACAGCGTCGGGAAACACCATATATTTT. Encoded protein: CASIDRTASGNTIYF.

The chain joins TRBV5-4 to TRBJ1-2; 7 bases align to TRBD1. V lost 9 bases and J lost 3; bases outside the gene matches: 8. The CDR3 is 13 amino acids. Germline V gives CDR1 SGHNT, CDR2 YYREEE (reference sequence). The CDR3 loop reads CATNPTGHYGYTF. The CDR3 region has the DNA TGTGCCACGAACCCGACAGGGCACTATGGCTACACCTTC. Using reference TRBV5-4 and TRBJ1-2 for the parts outside the CDR3, the full variable domain is ETGVTQSPTHLIKTRGQQVTLRCSSQSGHNTVSWYQQALGQGPQFIFQYYREEENGRGNFPPRFSGLQFPNYSSELNVNALELDDSALYLCATNPTGHYGYTFGSGTRLTVV.

The chain is built from TRBV11-3 and TRBJ2-3; unclear D gene. The germline gives CDR1 SGHNT, CDR2 YENEEA. The CDR3 loop spans 14 amino acids. V gave up 5 bases and J gave up 4 bases, with 13 bases separating them. CDR3 bases: TGTGCCAGCAGCCCAGGATATGGGCCAGATACGCAGTATTTT. Its translation is CASSPGYGPDTQYF.

V is TRBV28 and J is TRBJ1-2, with TRBD1 as a possible D gene (5 bases). V lost 0 bases and J lost 6, with 11 bases in between. Germline V lookup: CDR1 MDHEN, CDR2 SYDVKM. CDR3 length: 14 amino acids. CDR3 nucleotides: TGTGCCAGCAGTTTATGGGCCAGGGCCCATGGCTACACCTTC. This translates into CASSLWARAHGYTF.

The chain has TRBV5-4 and TRBJ2-3, with TRBD2 matching 8 bases. The trim removed 4 bases at V and 0 bases at J, leaving 4 bases unmatched. Germline-derived CDR1 and CDR2 are SGHNT and YYREEE (reference sequence). This CDR3 contains 15 residues. The CDR3 nucleotides read TGTGCCAGCAGCCGTAGCGGGGTTAGCACAGATACGCAGTATTTT. Protein: CASSRSGVSTDTQYF.

The J gene is TRBJ2-5, the V gene TRBV4-3, with a possible D match to TRBD2 (5 bases). The J call is uncertain, as TRBJ2-7 better fits the DNA end. CDR3 length: 15 amino acids. Germline values: CDR1 LGHNA, CDR2 YSLEER. Here the CDR3 reads CASSQDGSSSYEQYF. In nucleotides, the CDR3 is TGCGCCAGCAGCCAAGATGGGAGCAGCAGCTACGAGCAGTACTTC.

Details on this clone: An end of the junction differs from the germline gene, which may be a read error. The CDR3 DNA sequence: TGTGCCAGCGGCTTGGCGGGTTCACCCCTCCACTTT. It specifies CASGLAGSPLHF. This chain connects TRBV5-6 to TRBJ1-6, with no clear D. CDR1 and CDR2 (germline): SGHDT, YYEEEE. This CDR3 is 12 amino acids long.

This sequence joins TRBV27 and TRBJ1-5, with D possibly TRBD1 on 6 matching bases. With 4 bases removed from V and 0 bases from J, the gap between germline ends came to 10 bases. CDR3 length: 15 amino acids. Germline V gene lookup returns CDR1 MNHEY and CDR2 SMNVEV (reference sequence). The CDR3 DNA reads TGTGCCAGCAGTTCGACAGGAGATAGCAATCAGCCCCAGCATTTT. This translates into CASSSTGDSNQPQHF.

Only one count was recorded for this clone. The rearrangement uses TRBV5-1 and TRBJ2-2, with D perhaps matching TRBD2 (6 bases). The CDR3 is 14 amino acids. The germline CDR1 and CDR2 sequences are SGHRS and YFSETQ. V was clipped by 4 bases and J by 8 bases, with 15 bases between them. The CDR3 loop reads CASSRDSQGGELFF. The DNA of the CDR3 is TGCGCCAGCAGCCGGGACTCCCAGGGTGGGGAGCTGTTTTTT.

The chain combines TRBV6-5 with TRBJ1-2, with D perhaps TRBD1 (6 bases). This CDR3 has 14 residues. The germline V and J ends were trimmed by 7 bases and 4 bases, with 16 bases remaining between them. From germline, CDR1 is MNHEY and CDR2 SVGAGI. The CDR3 here is CASTLLRGGYGYTF. CDR3 nucleotide sequence: TGTGCCAGCACCCTCCTCAGGGGTGGCTATGGCTACACCTTC.

V and J are TRBV6-1 and TRBJ2-1; 8 bases align to TRBD1. Germline V lookup: CDR1 MNHNS, CDR2 SASEGT. V dropped 7 bases and J dropped 2; count of bases not matched to a gene: 7. The CDR3 length is 15 residues. The CDR3 is CASKTTGVAYNEQFF. For the CDR3, the DNA is TGTGCCAGCAAAACGACAGGGGTAGCCTACAATGAGCAGTTCTTC.

The chain uses TRBV4-3 and TRBJ2-5, with D possibly matching TRBD1 (6 bases). CDR3 length equals 14 residues. The V end was cut by 2 bases, the J end by 5 bases, with 12 bases between. Germline V gene data show CDR1 as LGHNA and CDR2 as YSLEER. The chain's CDR3 is CASSQKGGKETQYF. The CDR3 nucleotides are TGCGCCAGCAGCCAAAAAGGGGGTAAGGAGACCCAGTACTTC.

The chain has TRBV2 and TRBJ2-3; D possibly corresponds to TRBD1 (5 bases). There are 15 residues in the CDR3. CDR1 SNHLY and CDR2 FYNNEI come from the germline V gene. Trimming shortened V by 5 bases and J by 1 base, and 13 bases separated the two germline ends. Here the CDR3 DNA reads TGTGCCAGCAGTACCAGGACAATCCGCACAGATACGCAGTATTTT. As protein: CASSTRTIRTDTQYF.

This clone was counted a single time. This chain joins TRBV5-6 and TRBJ2-1; 13 nucleotides line up with TRBD2. This CDR3 spans 15 amino acids. V lost 2 bases and J lost 6; bases outside the gene matches: 2. Germline V gene sequence: CDR1 SGHDT, CDR2 YYEEEE. CDR3: CASSFGLAGANEQFF. As DNA, the CDR3 is TGTGCCAGCAGCTTCGGACTAGCGGGGGCCAATGAGCAGTTCTTC.

This clone was observed a handful of times. J is TRBJ1-5 and V is TRBV18, with a tentative D call TRBD1 (5 bases). CDR1 is KGHSH and CDR2 is LQKENI in the germline V gene. This CDR3 contains 13 residues. With 2 bases removed from V and 5 bases from J, the gap between germline ends came to 7 bases. CDR3 coding DNA: TGTGCCAGCTCACCAGGGGCCCATCAGCCCCAGCATTTT. It is translated as CASSPGAHQPQHF.

The V call is TRBV2, the J call TRBJ1-1; TRBD1 is a possible D gene (6 bases). Germline CDR1 reads SNHLY; CDR2 reads FYNNEI. The CDR3 loop spans 11 amino acids. V lost 11 bases to trimming and J lost 3 bases, with 10 bases between them. CDR3 region: CAWRGHTEAFF. The CDR3 DNA reads as TGTGCCTGGCGGGGGCACACTGAAGCTTTCTTT.

This chain uses TRBV7-3 with TRBJ2-3, with TRBD2 matching 13 bases. The V and J ends lost 3 bases and 1 base, in that order; junction bases with no gene match: 1. The CDR3 is 16 amino acids. From germline, CDR1 is SGHTA and CDR2 FQGTGA. CDR3 in DNA: TGTGCCAGCAGCTTCGGGACTAGCGGGGGCACAGATACGCAGTATTTT. Translation gives CASSFGTSGGTDTQYF.

V is TRBV5-1 and J is TRBJ1-2; 8 bases line up with TRBD1. The CDR3 is 11 amino acids. Germline CDR1 reads SGHRS; CDR2 reads YFSETQ. The J segment lost 14 bases and the V segment lost 4 bases, leaving 7 bases of the junction unmatched. The CDR3 nucleotides are TGCGCCAGCAGCCCTGACAGGGGTTGGACCTTC. Protein: CASSPDRGWTF.

The CDR3 is CASTGRGNQPQHF. The CDR3 nucleotides are TGTGCCAGCACCGGCCGCGGAAATCAGCCCCAGCATTTT. The genes are TRBV5-8 and TRBJ1-5; no firm D call. The V and J ends lost 6 bases and 4 bases respectively, with 11 bases between them. This CDR3 contains 13 residues. Germline CDR1 and CDR2: SGHTS and YDEGEE.

This chain connects TRBV18 to TRBJ1-4; 9 positions agree with TRBD1. Germline V gene data show CDR1 as KGHSH and CDR2 as LQKENI. V lost 2 bases and J lost 0; bases outside the gene matches: 7. There are 18 residues in the CDR3. In DNA form, the CDR3 reads TGTGCCAGCTCACCATACGAGCGACAGGGGGCAACTAATGAAAAACTGTTTTTT. Translated, it gives CASSPYERQGATNEKLFF. The complete variable domain, with remaining parts taken from reference TRBV18 and TRBJ1-4, reads NAGVMQNPRHLVRRRGQEARLRCSPMKGHSHVYWYRQLPEEGLKFMVYLQKENIIDESGMPKERFSAEFPKEGPSILRIQQVVRGDSAAYFCASSPYERQGATNEKLFFGSGTQLSVL.

This chain uses TRBV5-1 with TRBJ2-1; tentative D call: TRBD2 (5 bases). V shed 0 bases and J shed 4 bases, with 8 bases lying between them. The CDR3 consists of 14 residues. Germline V CDR1 and CDR2: SGHRS, YFSETQ. CDR3 nucleotides: TGCGCCAGCAGCTTGGGTGAGCGGTACAATGAGCAGTTCTTC. This sequence encodes CASSLGERYNEQFF.

V and J are TRBV7-8 and TRBJ2-1; TRBD1 agrees at 7 bases. CDR1 is SGHVS, CDR2 FQNEAQ, per germline. The CDR3 is made up of 16 amino acids. V shed 5 bases and J 2 bases; nucleotides not matched to a gene: 9. The CDR3 loop reads CASSPPLQGAYNEQFF. For the CDR3, the DNA is TGTGCCAGCAGCCCTCCCTTGCAGGGGGCCTACAATGAGCAGTTCTTC.